Sequencing of this T cell receptor beta chain was carried out in a study of CD8+CD57+ T cells in acquired aplastic anemia. Study-wide results and limits: Fewer than 35 sequences, all CD8+ CDR3, were shared between patients and controls.

With regard to this clonotype: Its cognate antigen is unknown.

With 4 bases clipped from V and 5 bases from J, the junction kept 6 bases outside the gene matches. Germline V gives CDR1 SGDLS, CDR2 YYNGEE. The CDR3 spans 14 residues. CDR3 and TCR beta VDJ profiling relied on genomic DNA as the template. TCRdb itself ran the reads through MiXCR, one entry per CDR3 protein. The sample has 80,000 to 100,000 distinct CDR3 sequences, roughly 70% seen once. An expansion of CD8+CD57+ cells by flow cytometry had been shown in patients chosen for sequencing. The diagnosis in all patients was severe acquired aplastic anemia. The sample comprised sorted CD4+, CD8+, or CD8+CD57+ T cells (not recorded which) from PBMCs. This clonotype was sampled from a human donor with aplastic anemia. V is TRBV9 and J is TRBJ2-7; 10 bases are a match to TRBD1. The CDR3 loop reads CASSHGQGVDEQYF. In DNA form, the CDR3 reads TGTGCCAGCAGCCACGGACAGGGGGTCGACGAGCAGTACTTC.